The 10 T cell receptor beta chains reported below all come from one sample, sequenced in a study of blood T cell repertoires in COVID-19. This table comes from immunoSEQ multiplex PCR, and its TCRdb copy is limited to in-frame clones, with some not included. In the table there are approximately 300,000 clones, 90% of which are singletons. The sequenced material came from PBMCs or T cells enriched from blood (not recorded which). The receptors come from a woman in her thirties who had been exposed to COVID-19.

The chain carries TRBV5-5 and TRBJ1-1, with D possibly being TRBD1 (5 bases). V was shortened by 4 bases and J by 1 base, with 14 bases between the two germline ends. The CDR3 runs 15 residues. Germline V gives CDR1 SGHKS, CDR2 YYEKEE (reference sequence). CDR3 in amino acids: CASSPRRGGNTEAFF. In DNA, the CDR3 is TGTGCCAGCAGCCCCCGTCGCGGGGGGAACACTGAAGCTTTCTTT.

The gene calls are TRBV10-3 and TRBJ1-2, with TRBD1 matching 7 bases. The CDR3 sequence is 14 residues long. V lost 2 bases and J lost 5; bases outside the gene matches: 5. Germline V gene lookup returns CDR1 ENHRY and CDR2 SYGVKD. CDR3 nucleotide sequence: TGTGCCATCAGTGAGCGGGGACAGTTATATGGCTACACCTTC. It specifies CAISERGQLYGYTF.

The rearrangement joins TRBV28 to TRBJ1-3, with D possibly TRBD1 on 6 matching bases. CDR1 is MDHEN and CDR2 is SYDVKM in the germline V gene. Trimming removed 2 bases at V and 0 bases at J, with 11 bases between. The CDR3 spans 16 residues. For the CDR3, the DNA is TGTGCCAGCAGTTTAGCGAGGACAGACTCTGGAAACACCATATATTTT. This codes for CASSLARTDSGNTIYF.

This rearrangement joins TRBV9 to TRBJ1-1, with D possibly being TRBD1 (5 bases). Trimming left V 0 bases short and J 4 bases short, with 10 bases between. The CDR3 extends over 14 amino acids. CDR1 SGDLS and CDR2 YYNGEE come from the germline V gene. The CDR3 region has the DNA TGTGCCAGCAGCGTAGCGGGGCGGGGCACTGAAGCTTTCTTT. Protein: CASSVAGRGTEAFF.

This clone showed up just once. The CDR3, as DNA: TGTGCCAGCAGCGTAGCGGCAGGGGGCTTCGGCACAGATACGCAGTATTTT. This sequence encodes CASSVAAGGFGTDTQYF. The V call is TRBV9, the J call TRBJ2-3; 8 bases agree with TRBD1. From germline, CDR1 is SGDLS and CDR2 YYNGEE. The CDR3 runs to 17 residues. The junction had 7 bases not matched to a gene; V was cut back by 0 bases and J by 1 base.

This chain links TRBV5-1 with TRBJ1-6; D not resolved. Germline V lookup: CDR1 SGHRS, CDR2 YFSETQ. The CDR3 consists of 16 residues. The V end lost 0 bases, the J end lost 0 bases, and 7 bases lay between the germline ends. The CDR3: CASSLAGSSYNSPLHF. DNA for the CDR3: TGCGCCAGCAGCTTGGCTGGGAGCTCCTATAATTCACCCCTCCACTTT. Supplemented by reference TRBV5-1 and TRBJ1-6, the full variable domain reads KAGVTQTPRYLIKTRGQQVTLSCSPISGHRSVSWYQQTPGQGLQFLFEYFSETQRNKGNFPGRFSGRQFSNSRSEMNVSTLELGDSALYLCASSLAGSSYNSPLHFGNGTRLTVT.

This clone has more than one count but fewer than ten. The genes are TRBV5-5 and TRBJ1-1; 7 bases fit TRBD1. The junction had 3 bases not matched to a gene; V was cut back by 4 bases and J by 3 bases. CDR1 is SGHKS, CDR2 YYEKEE, per germline (reference sequence). The CDR3 sequence is 13 residues long. CDR3: CASSKTGYTEAFF. The DNA of the CDR3 is TGTGCCAGCAGCAAGACAGGGTACACTGAAGCTTTCTTT.

This clone was detected a few times. The genes are TRBV11-1 and TRBJ2-2; D is perhaps TRBD2 (6 bases). Trimming took off 3 bases at V and 9 bases at J, with 20 bases between the two ends. This CDR3 comprises 16 residues. The germline gives CDR1 SGHAT, CDR2 FQDESV (reference sequence). Here the CDR3 reads CASSFRSGLTHRELFF. CDR3 coding DNA: TGTGCCAGCAGCTTCCGTTCGGGACTTACGCACCGGGAGCTGTTTTTT.

V usage is TRBV7-2 and J usage is TRBJ2-7; TRBD1 agrees at 8 bases. The CDR3 sequence is 16 residues long. J was trimmed by 6 bases and V by 6 bases; bases with no gene match: 16. Germline V gene lookup returns CDR1 SGHTA and CDR2 FQGNSA. The CDR3 region has the DNA TGTGCCAGCAGTCCAGCGAGAGGGGGACAGGCGGGCGAGCAGTACTTC. The encoded protein is CASSPARGGQAGEQYF.

The chain carries TRBV9 and TRBJ2-2; a weak D match, TRBD1 (6 bases). Germline V lookup: CDR1 SGDLS, CDR2 YYNGEE. Deletions cut 1 base from V and 0 bases from J, with 10 bases between. CDR3 length: 16 residues. CDR3 loop: CASSVFGQSNTGELFF. The CDR3 region has the DNA TGTGCCAGCAGCGTATTCGGACAGTCGAACACCGGGGAGCTGTTTTTT.